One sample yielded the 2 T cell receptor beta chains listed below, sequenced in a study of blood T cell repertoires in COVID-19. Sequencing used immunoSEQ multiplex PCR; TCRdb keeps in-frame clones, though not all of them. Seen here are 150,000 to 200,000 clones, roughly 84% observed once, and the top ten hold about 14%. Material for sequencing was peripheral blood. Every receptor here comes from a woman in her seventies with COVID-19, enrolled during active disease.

The CDR3 nucleotides are TGTGCCAGCAGCCGTAGCGGGGTCGATGAGCAGTTCTTC. Amino acid sequence: CASSRSGVDEQFF. The rearrangement links TRBV6-2 or TRBV6-3 to TRBJ2-1; 8 bases fit TRBD2. The CDR3 runs to 13 residues. The J segment lost 8 bases and the V segment lost 6 bases, leaving 6 bases of the junction unmatched. Germline loops: CDR1 MNHEY, CDR2 SVGEGT.

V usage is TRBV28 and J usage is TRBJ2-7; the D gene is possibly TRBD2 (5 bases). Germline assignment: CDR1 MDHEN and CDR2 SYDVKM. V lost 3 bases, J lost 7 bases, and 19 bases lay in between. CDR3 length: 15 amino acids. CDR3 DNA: TGTGCCAGCAGTTTGGTGGGCGACGGGGAAAGAGAGCAGTACTTC. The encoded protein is CASSLVGDGEREQYF.